The sequence of this T cell receptor (beta chain) was determined in a study of blood T cell repertoires in COVID-19. Overall study: Acute and convalescent COVID-19 specimens originated in the United States, Italy and Spain. PBMCs, B-cell-depleted T cells, or T cells provided the cDNA or gDNA that made up the material.

V lost 0 bases, J lost 5 bases, and 6 bases stayed unmatched. The CDR3 extends over 15 amino acids. CDR1 MNHEY and CDR2 SVGAGI come from the germline V gene. A single count supports this clone. In the authors' workflow: Quantification of nucleated cells was approximated via reference gene primer amplification. Sequenced by immunoSEQ multiplex PCR; TCRdb stores in-frame clones only, minus some. V, J and clone size were drawn from that table, and D and trimming were deduced from the DNA. The table has 200,000 to 300,000 clones, approximately 82% seen once; the top ten hold around 2%. The rearrangement joins TRBV6-5 to TRBJ1-1, with 7 positions matching TRBD1. The sequence was collected from a man aged 35 to 55 who had recovered from COVID-19. Sequenced sample: peripheral blood. The CDR3 sequence: CASSYSQGFGTEAFF. CDR3 coding DNA: TGTGCCAGCAGTTACTCACAGGGGTTTGGGACTGAAGCTTTCTTT.